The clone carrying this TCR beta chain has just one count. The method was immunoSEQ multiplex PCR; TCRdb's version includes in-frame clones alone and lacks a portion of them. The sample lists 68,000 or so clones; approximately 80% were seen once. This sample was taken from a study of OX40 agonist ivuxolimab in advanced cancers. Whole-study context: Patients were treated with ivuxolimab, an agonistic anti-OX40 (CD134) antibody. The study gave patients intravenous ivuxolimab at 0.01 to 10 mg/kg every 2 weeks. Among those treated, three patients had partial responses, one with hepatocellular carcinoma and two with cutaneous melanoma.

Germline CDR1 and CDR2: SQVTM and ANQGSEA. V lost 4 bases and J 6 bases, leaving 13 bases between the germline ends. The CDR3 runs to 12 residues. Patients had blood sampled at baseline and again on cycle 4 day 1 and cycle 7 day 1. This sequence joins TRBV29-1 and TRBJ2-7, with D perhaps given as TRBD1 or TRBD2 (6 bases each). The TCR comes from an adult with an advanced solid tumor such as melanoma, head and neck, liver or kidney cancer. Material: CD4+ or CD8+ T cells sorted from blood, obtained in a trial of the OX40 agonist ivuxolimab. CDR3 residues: CSVGPGAREQYF. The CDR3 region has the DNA TGCAGCGTTGGTCCGGGGGCGCGCGAGCAGTACTTC.